The next 5 T cell receptor beta chains were all read from a single sample in a study of post-analysis software for immune sequencing data. Which antigens these TCRs recognize remains unknown. Unique molecular identifiers featured in each of the TCR beta cDNA libraries. TCRdb ran MiXCR on the PCR reads and lists one entry per CDR3 protein. This sample has about 500,000 distinct CDR3 sequences, with roughly 45% found just once. Findings and limits, study-wide: Patients showed TRBV5-6, TRBV5-1 and TRBV20-1 among 4 or 5 TRBV segments more frequent than in controls.

Material for sequencing was blood. These receptors all come from a girl aged 5-17 years with multiple sclerosis.

This clonotype was detected a few times. The V and J genes are TRBV18 and TRBJ2-4; 8 bases match TRBD2. The V and J ends lost 0 bases and 3 bases, in that order; junction bases with no gene match: 7. Germline lookup yields CDR1 KGHSH and CDR2 LQKENI. The CDR3 totals 17 residues. The CDR3 is CASSPPSAGGFKNIQYF. The CDR3 DNA follows: TGTGCCAGCTCACCACCGTCTGCGGGAGGATTCAAAAACATTCAGTACTTC.

The rearrangement joins TRBV2 to TRBJ1-5; weak D call: TRBD1 (5 bases). The germline V gene encodes CDR1 SNHLY and CDR2 FYNNEI. V dropped 7 bases and J dropped 5 bases, with 12 bases sitting between them. This CDR3 has 13 amino acids. CDR3 nucleotides: TGTGCCAGCAAGTTTCAAGGGGATCAGCCCCAGCATTTT. This gives the protein CASKFQGDQPQHF.

As regards this clonotype: This may be a read error: a much more frequent sequence differs by one nucleotide. The chain is built from TRBV29-1 and TRBJ2-5; 9 nucleotides agree with TRBD1. V was pared by 0 bases and J by 11 bases, with 13 bases of the junction left unmatched. CDR1 and CDR2 (germline): SQVTM, ANQGSEA. This CDR3 is built from 15 residues. This chain's CDR3 is CSVEDLGQGNNEQYF. In nucleotides, the CDR3 is TGCAGCGTTGAAGATCTAGGACAGGGGAACAATGAGCAGTACTTC.

This clonotype was recorded a few times. The chain has TRBV20-1 and TRBJ1-5, with D tentatively TRBD1 (5 bases). Germline V lookup: CDR1 DFQATT, CDR2 SNEGSKA (reference sequence). The germline V and J ends were trimmed by 3 bases and 5 bases, with 17 bases remaining between them. This CDR3 comprises 15 residues. This chain's CDR3 is CSASREQVRYQPQHF. For the CDR3, the DNA is TGCAGTGCTAGTCGAGAACAGGTTCGATATCAGCCCCAGCATTTT.

The chain uses TRBV18 and TRBJ2-7, with 10 nucleotides matching TRBD1. The CDR3 loop spans 15 amino acids. V lost 3 bases, J lost 3 bases, and 5 bases stayed unmatched. Germline V CDR1 and CDR2: KGHSH, LQKENI. In nucleotides, the CDR3 is TGTGCCAGCTCACCCGCGACAGGGGGCTTCTACGAGCAGTACTTC. Translating it yields CASSPATGGFYEQYF.